This TCR beta chain was documented in a study of T cell responses to AZD1222 COVID-19 vaccine (dated by TCRdb to 2020 to 2023). Some background on the complete study: AZD1222 recipients with second doses at about 4 weeks or about 12 weeks were pooled, because spike-specific TCR depth and breadth did not differ between schedules. A total of 230 to 250 trial participants underwent TCR sequencing, of whom around 200 received two doses of AZD1222 and around 26 received two doses of the MenACWY control vaccine. Trial participants were enrolled by age into subgroups of 18-55, 56-69 and 70-plus years, and 148, 28 and 57 TCR-sequenced participants, respectively, were included in these subgroups.

The time point label on this specimen signifies: baseline before first vaccination. Vaccinee samples came from UK trials COV001 and COV002, including a single-blind randomized controlled phase 2/3 trial of AZD1222 (ChAdOx1 nCoV-19) in healthy adults. Trial participant PBMC samples were collected at day 0 and day 28 after the second dose for TCRbeta chain sequencing. The CDR3 regions of human TCRbeta chains were subjected to immunosequencing. Per the authors' processing: Repertoire TCRs were matched against a reference library of SARS-CoV-2-specific TCRs generated with the MIRA antigen-specificity platform. Breadth meant the fraction of unique TCRs that were SARS-CoV-2-associated, whereas depth meant the fraction of total T cells that were SARS-CoV-2-associated. Using the MIRA data, every spike-specific TCR was mapped to the spike region that the TCR reacted to and assigned to either a CD4 or a CD8 class. Log10-transformed breadth and depth values were compared by one-way ANOVA with Sidak's multiple comparisons tests. TCRdb retrieved this table from immuneACCESS and kept in-frame rearrangements only. Not all clones are present; in checked studies, unresolved V genes account for under half, and no reason is known for the remainder. That table gives V, J and clone size, and the DNA gave D and trimming. The sample has about 120,000 clones on record, approximately 90% of them singletons. The ten top clones hold about 3.7% of the sample.

Points the paper makes about the study in general: Conclusions about previously exposed vaccinees are limited, since just a handful of AZD1222 recipients were seropositive for SARS-CoV-2 at baseline. Most participants were white British and females outnumbered males, and the authors suggested that clonal diversity may have been underestimated. In the small 56-69-year group, the increase in depth fell short of significance, most likely because of low power. Spike-specific TCR breadth and depth rose significantly after two AZD1222 doses compared with day 0 and with MenACWY recipients. No day 14 peak-response samples were available, so repertoires were characterized only after the peak T cell response. Nearly half of unique spike-specific TCRs reportedly recognized epitopes outside regions mutated in the B.1.351 and B.1.1.7 variants. CD4 TCRs associated with the vaccine covered the entire spike protein, and the dominant responses were in regions 160-218 and 743-854.

With respect to this clone: Which antigen it targets is not known. No much larger clone exists at a distance of one base, and base qualities are not known.

The input for sequencing was peripheral blood, taken on day 0 of AZD1222 vaccination. This sequence was found in an adult in good health.

This receptor has the CDR3 CASRPTGTGGQETQYF. The nucleotide sequence is given as TGCGCCAGCAGGCCTACCGGGACAGGGGGCCAAGAGACCCAGTACTTC. The V and J segments used are TRBV5-1 and TRBJ2-5, with 11 bases in between that match TRBD1. There are 16 amino acids in the CDR3, from cysteine to phenylalanine inclusive. The retained sequence is limited to the CDR3, 48 bases, with the frame set at the first base. From a lookup of the germline V gene, CDR1 and CDR2 are SGHRS and YFSETQ. V is trimmed back by 5 bases and J by 1 base, and the junction contains 7 bases that no gene match accounts for. When the CDR3 is completed using the reference TRBV5-1 and TRBJ2-5 genes on either side, the full variable domain is KAGVTQTPRYLIKTRGQQVTLSCSPISGHRSVSWYQQTPGQGLQFLFEYFSETQRNKGNFPGRFSGRQFSNSRSEMNVSTLELGDSALYLCASRPTGTGGQETQYFGPGTRLLVL.